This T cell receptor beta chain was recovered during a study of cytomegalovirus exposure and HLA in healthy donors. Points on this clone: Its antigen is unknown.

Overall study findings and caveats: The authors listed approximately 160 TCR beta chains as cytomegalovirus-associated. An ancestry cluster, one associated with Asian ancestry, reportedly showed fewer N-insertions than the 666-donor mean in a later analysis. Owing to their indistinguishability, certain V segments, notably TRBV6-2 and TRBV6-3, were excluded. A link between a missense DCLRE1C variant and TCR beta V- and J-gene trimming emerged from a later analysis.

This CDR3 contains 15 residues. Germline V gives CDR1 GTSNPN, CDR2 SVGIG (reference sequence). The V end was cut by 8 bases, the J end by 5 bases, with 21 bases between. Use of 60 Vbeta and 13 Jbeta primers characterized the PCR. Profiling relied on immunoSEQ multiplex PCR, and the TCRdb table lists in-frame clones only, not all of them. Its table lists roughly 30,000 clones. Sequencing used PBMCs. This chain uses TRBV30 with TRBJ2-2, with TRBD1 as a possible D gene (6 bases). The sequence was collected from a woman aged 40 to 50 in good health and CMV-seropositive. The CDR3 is CALDSSGVWTGELFF. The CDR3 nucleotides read TGTGCCCTGGACTCGTCAGGGGTTTGGACCGGGGAGCTGTTTTTT.